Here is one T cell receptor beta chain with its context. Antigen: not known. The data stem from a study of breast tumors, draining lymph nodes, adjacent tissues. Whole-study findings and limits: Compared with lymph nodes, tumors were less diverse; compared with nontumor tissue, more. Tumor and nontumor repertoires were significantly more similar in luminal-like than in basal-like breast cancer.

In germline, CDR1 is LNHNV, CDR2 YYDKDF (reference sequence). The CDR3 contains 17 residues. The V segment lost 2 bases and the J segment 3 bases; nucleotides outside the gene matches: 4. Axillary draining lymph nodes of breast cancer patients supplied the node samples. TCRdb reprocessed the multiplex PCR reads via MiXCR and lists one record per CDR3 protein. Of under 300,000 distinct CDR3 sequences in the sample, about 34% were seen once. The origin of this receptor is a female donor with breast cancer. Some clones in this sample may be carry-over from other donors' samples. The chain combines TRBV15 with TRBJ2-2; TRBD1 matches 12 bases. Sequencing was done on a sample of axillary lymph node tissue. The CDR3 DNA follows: TGTGCCACCAGCAGATCCCGGGACAGGGGGCACACCGGGGAGCTGTTTTTT. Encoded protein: CATSRSRDRGHTGELFF. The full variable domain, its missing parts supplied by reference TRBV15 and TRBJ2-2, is DAMVIQNPRYQVTQFGKPVTLSCSQTLNHNVMYWYQQKSSQAPKLLFHYYDKDFNNEADTPDNFQSRRPNTSFCFLDIRSPGLGDTAMYLCATSRSRDRGHTGELFFGEGSRLTVL.